This passage covers 9 T cell receptor beta chains from one sample sequenced in a study of cytomegalovirus exposure and HLA in healthy donors. The data were produced by immunoSEQ multiplex PCR, yet TCRdb's version contains in-frame clones alone and is incomplete. Of under 200,000 clones in the sample, approximately 86% were seen once. The specimen sequenced was PBMCs. All receptors come from a woman aged 18-30 years in good health and CMV-seronegative.

J is TRBJ1-1 and V is TRBV6-1, with D perhaps TRBD1 (6 bases). This CDR3 region has 14 residues. Per the germline V gene, CDR1 is MNHNS and CDR2 is SASEGT. V was shortened by 5 bases and J by 6 bases, with 16 bases between the two germline ends. The CDR3 DNA reads TGTGCCAGCAGTTTAGATACAGGGATACCTGAAGCTTTCTTT. Its protein product is CASSLDTGIPEAFF.

The chain has TRBV10-3 and TRBJ2-1; TRBD2 aligns across 9 bases. J lost 4 bases, V lost 3 bases, and 13 bases had no gene match. Germline loops: CDR1 ENHRY, CDR2 SYGVKD. This CDR3 contains 18 residues. The CDR3 region is CAISDIAGALPIYNEQFF. DNA of the CDR3: TGTGCCATCAGTGACATAGCGGGGGCCCTGCCCATTTACAATGAGCAGTTCTTC.

This chain links TRBV19 with TRBJ1-3; perhaps TRBD1 as D (5 bases). With 10 bases removed from V and 0 bases from J, the gap between germline ends came to 22 bases. CDR1 and CDR2 (germline): LNHDA, SQIVND (reference sequence). The CDR3 has 17 amino acids. The CDR3, as DNA: TGTGCCACCTCACCCCAAGACAGACCTCGCTCTGGAAACACCATATATTTT. This codes for CATSPQDRPRSGNTIYF.

The CDR3 loop reads CASSLAAGASYEQYF. CDR3 nucleotides: TGTGCCAGCAGCTTAGCGGCAGGGGCTTCCTACGAGCAGTACTTC. This sequence joins TRBV7-9 and TRBJ2-7; tentatively, D is TRBD1 (6 bases). This CDR3 contains 15 residues. The V end lost 0 bases, the J end lost 1 base, and 10 bases lay between the germline ends. The germline CDR1 and CDR2 sequences are SEHNR and FQNEAQ (reference sequence).

J is TRBJ2-5 and V is TRBV30; 9 nucleotides line up with TRBD2. V was clipped by 0 bases and J by 5 bases; unmatched bases: 13. The germline gives CDR1 GTSNPN, CDR2 SVGIG (reference sequence). There are 17 residues in the CDR3. For the CDR3, the DNA is TGTGCCTGGAGTGTAGGGCTAGCGGGGTTGCGTGATGAGACCCAGTACTTC. It is translated as CAWSVGLAGLRDETQYF.

The chain links TRBV6-6 to TRBJ1-2; TRBD1 is a possible D gene (5 bases). Trimming stripped 7 bases from V and 2 bases from J, with 11 bases between. The CDR3 is 13 amino acids. In germline, CDR1 is MNHNY, CDR2 SVGAGI (reference sequence). CDR3 protein: CASTPDKNYGYTF. In nucleotides, the CDR3 is TGTGCCAGCACCCCGGACAAGAACTATGGCTACACCTTC.

The chain carries TRBV27 and TRBJ1-1; 10 bases align to TRBD1. CDR1 is MNHEY, CDR2 SMNVEV, per germline (reference sequence). The length of the CDR3 is 17 residues. Unmatched junction bases numbered 8, after V lost 4 bases and J lost 0 bases. CDR3: CASSWTRTGGLNTEAFF. CDR3 DNA: TGTGCCAGCAGTTGGACGAGGACAGGGGGATTGAACACTGAAGCTTTCTTT.

This sequence joins TRBV9 and TRBJ1-2, with 8 bases that match TRBD1. This CDR3 has 16 residues. V gave up 0 bases and J gave up 4 bases; unmatched junction bases: 8. In germline, CDR1 is SGDLS, CDR2 YYNGEE. CDR3 coding DNA: TGTGCCAGCAGCGTAGGGCGGAAGGGGACAGGCTATGGCTACACCTTC. It is translated as CASSVGRKGTGYGYTF.

This clone was counted many times. Different DNA sequences within this sample yield the same CDR3. The rearrangement uses TRBV2 and TRBJ1-1, with 10 bases aligning to TRBD1. After removal of 5 bases from V and 2 bases from J, the junction contained 2 bases not matched to a gene. Germline V lookup: CDR1 SNHLY, CDR2 FYNNEI. The CDR3 is 14 residues long. The chain's CDR3 is CASSRQGANTEAFF. The CDR3 coding sequence is TGTGCCAGCAGTCGACAGGGGGCAAACACTGAAGCTTTCTTT.